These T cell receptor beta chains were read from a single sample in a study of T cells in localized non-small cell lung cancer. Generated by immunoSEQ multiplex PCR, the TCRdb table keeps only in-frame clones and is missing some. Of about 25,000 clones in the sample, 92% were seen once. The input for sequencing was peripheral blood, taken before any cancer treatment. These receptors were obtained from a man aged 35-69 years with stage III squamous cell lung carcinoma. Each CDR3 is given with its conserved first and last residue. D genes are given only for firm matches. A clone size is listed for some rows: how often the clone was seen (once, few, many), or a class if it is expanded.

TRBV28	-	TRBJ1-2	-	TGTGCCAGCAGTTCATATGGGGGAGGAGGGGACGGCTACACCTTC	CASSSYGGGGDGYTF
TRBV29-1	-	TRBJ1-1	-	TGCAGCGTTGGGGGGGGTAACATGAACACTGAAGCTTTCTTT	CSVGGGNMNTEAFF
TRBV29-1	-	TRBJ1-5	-	TGCAGCGTGGAACCGACGCAGGGCCAGCCCCAGCATTTT	CSVEPTQGQPQHF
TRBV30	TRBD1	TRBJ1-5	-	TGTGCCTGGAGTGCCCGGACAGGGAATCAGCCCCAGCATTTT	CAWSARTGNQPQHF
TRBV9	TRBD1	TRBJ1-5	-	TGTGCCAGCAGCGAGGGACAGGTTCAAGGGCCCCAGCATTTT	CASSEGQVQGPQHF
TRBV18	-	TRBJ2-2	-	TGTGCCAGCTCACCAGGACAGAGCACCGGGGAGCTGTTTTTT	CASSPGQSTGELFF
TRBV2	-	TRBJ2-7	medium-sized	TGTGCCACCACAGGGTACAGGGCCGCCTACGAGCAGTACTTC	CATTGYRAAYEQYF
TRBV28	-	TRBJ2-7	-	TGTGCCAGCAGTTCCTACGGGGTCGCGGGACCCTACGAGCAGTACTTC	CASSSYGVAGPYEQYF
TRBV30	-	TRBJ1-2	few	TGTGCCTGGAGTGAGGAGGGAAGCTATGGCTACACCTTC	CAWSEEGSYGYTF
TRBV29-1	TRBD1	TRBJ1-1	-	TGCAGCGTTACGACAGGGGGAGACACTGAAGCTTTCTTT	CSVTTGGDTEAFF
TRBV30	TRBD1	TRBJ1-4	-	TGTGCCAGACGCAGGGGGAAGGAGGAAAAACTGTTTTTT	CARRRGKEEKLFF
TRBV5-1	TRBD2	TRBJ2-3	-	TGCGCCAGCAGCCTCGGACTAGCGGAAGATACGCAGTATTTT	CASSLGLAEDTQYF
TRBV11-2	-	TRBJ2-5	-	TGTGCCAGCAGCTTTGGCAGGGGAGGTGAGACCCAGTACTTC	CASSFGRGGETQYF
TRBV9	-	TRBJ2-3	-	TGTGCCAGCAGCGTAGGGACGCTTAGCACAGATACGCAGTATTTT	CASSVGTLSTDTQYF
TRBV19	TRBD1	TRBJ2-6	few	TGTGCCAGTAGCTCAGGGGGTACTGGGGCCAACGTCCTGACTTTC	CASSSGGTGANVLTF
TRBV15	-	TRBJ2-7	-	TGTGCCACCAGCAGAGAGGGGAGATACGAGCAGTACTTC	CATSREGRYEQYF
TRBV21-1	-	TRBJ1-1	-	TGTGCCAGCAGCAAAGAGGAGGCAGGGGGCGAGCAGACTGAAGCTTTCTTT	CASSKEEAGGEQTEAFF
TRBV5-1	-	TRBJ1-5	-	TGCGCCAGCAGCCCAGACAGCCCAAATCAGCCCCAGCATTTT	CASSPDSPNQPQHF
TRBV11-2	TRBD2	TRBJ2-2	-	TGTGCCAGCAGCCGAGGGGTAGCGGGAGCGGGGACCGGGGAGCTGTTTTTT	CASSRGVAGAGTGELFF
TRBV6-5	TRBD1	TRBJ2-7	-	TGTGCCAGCAGTTCCCAACAGGGGTACGAGCAGTACTTC	CASSSQQGYEQYF
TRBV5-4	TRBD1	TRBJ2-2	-	TGTGCCAGCAGGCCTCGACAGGGGGCGTCCGGGGAGCTGTTTTTT	CASRPRQGASGELFF
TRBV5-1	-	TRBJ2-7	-	TGCGCCAGCAGCCTCTCTATGGGGGCGCTAGGGTACGAGCAGTACTTC	CASSLSMGALGYEQYF
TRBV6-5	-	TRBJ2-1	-	TGTGCCAGCAGTTACTCGTCTAGCAGCAATGAGCAGTTCTTC	CASSYSSSSNEQFF
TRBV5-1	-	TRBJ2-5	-	TGCGCCAGCAGCACGTCCAGGACCCAAGAGACCCAGTACTTC	CASSTSRTQETQYF
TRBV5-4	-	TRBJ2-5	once	TGTGCCAGCAGCTCCCGGGACTCCCAAGAGACCCAGTACTTC	CASSSRDSQETQYF
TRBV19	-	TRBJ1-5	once	TGTGCCAGTAGTATAGGCGGGGGGAATCGCAATCAGCCCCAGCATTTT	CASSIGGGNRNQPQHF
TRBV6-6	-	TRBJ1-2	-	TGTGCCAGCAGCCCACCAGGTGGCTACACCTTC	CASSPPGGYTF
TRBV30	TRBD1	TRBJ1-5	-	TGTGCCTGGAGTGTAGGGGGCGGACAGCCCCAGCATTTT	CAWSVGGGQPQHF
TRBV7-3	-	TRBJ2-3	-	TGTGCCAGCAGCCCCCGCCAGGGCGGATGCACAGATACGCAGTATTTT	CASSPRQGGCTDTQYF
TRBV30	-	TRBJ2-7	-	TGTGCCTGGAGGCCCTCCCAGGTTGCTCACGAGCAGTACTTC	CAWRPSQVAHEQYF
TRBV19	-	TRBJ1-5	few	TGTGCCAGTACCCGCGGCGGGGTTCAGCAGCCCCAGCATTTT	CASTRGGVQQPQHF